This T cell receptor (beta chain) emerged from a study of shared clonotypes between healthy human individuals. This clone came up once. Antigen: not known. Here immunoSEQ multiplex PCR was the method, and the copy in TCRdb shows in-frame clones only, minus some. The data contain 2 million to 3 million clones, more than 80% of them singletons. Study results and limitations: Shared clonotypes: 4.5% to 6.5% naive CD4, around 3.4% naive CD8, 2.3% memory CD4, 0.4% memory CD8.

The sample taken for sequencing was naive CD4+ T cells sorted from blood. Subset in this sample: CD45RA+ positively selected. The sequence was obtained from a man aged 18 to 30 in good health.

Here the CDR3 reads CASTRTGLISMNTEAFF. Here the CDR3 DNA reads TGTGCCAGCACCAGGACGGGACTAATATCGATGAACACTGAAGCTTTCTTT. V usage is TRBV28 and J usage is TRBJ1-1; a weak D match, TRBD1 (5 bases). CDR1 and CDR2 from the germline V gene are MDHEN and SYDVKM. The ends were cut back, 7 bases at V and 0 bases at J, with 21 bases in the middle. CDR3 length: 17 residues.